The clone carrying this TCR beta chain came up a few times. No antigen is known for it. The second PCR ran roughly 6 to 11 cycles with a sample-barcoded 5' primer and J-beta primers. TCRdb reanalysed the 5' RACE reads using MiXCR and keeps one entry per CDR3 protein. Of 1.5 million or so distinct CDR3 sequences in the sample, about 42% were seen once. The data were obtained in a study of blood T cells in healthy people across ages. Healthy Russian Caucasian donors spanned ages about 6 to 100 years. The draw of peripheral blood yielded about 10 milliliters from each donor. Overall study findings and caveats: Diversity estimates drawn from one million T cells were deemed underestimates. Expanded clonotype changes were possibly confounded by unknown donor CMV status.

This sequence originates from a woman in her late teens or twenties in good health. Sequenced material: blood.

The CDR3 loop reads CASTSDGQQETQYF. Written as DNA, the CDR3 is TGTGCCAGCACCTCCGACGGCCAGCAAGAGACCCAGTACTTC. The chain recombines TRBV12-3 or TRBV12-4 with TRBJ2-5, with D uncertain. Trimming took off 7 bases at V and 2 bases at J, with 14 bases between the two ends. This CDR3 is built from 14 residues.